This entry lists 15 T cell receptor beta chains sequenced from one sample in a study of T cell repertoires in cytomegalovirus infection (dated 2019 in TCRdb). The treatment or condition label, as the study defines it: in vitro stimulation with specific CMV peptide epitopes to enrich CMV-specific T cells. Their specific antigens are unknown. The instrument given in TCRdb is Illumina HiSeq 1500. TCRdb reprocessing: public reads trimmed at Q25 with fastp, clones called with MiXCR, in-frame beta chains kept. Entries that share a CDR3 protein sequence are merged under the most common genes and DNA. For this sample there are roughly 730,000 distinct CDR3 sequences; about 33% appear just once. The biggest ten clones account for 15% to 20% of the sample. Specimen: cultured PBMCs, collected from culture after CMV antigen stimulation. These receptors originate from a human donor in good health (CMV status not recorded). Some clones in this sample may be carry-over from other donors' samples.

The chain uses TRBV13 and TRBJ2-3; 10 nucleotides align to TRBD2. Per the germline V gene, CDR1 is PRHDT and CDR2 is FYEKMQ (reference sequence). V lost 3 bases, J lost 2 bases, and 8 bases stayed unmatched. There are 17 residues in the CDR3. The chain's CDR3 is CASSFLKAGGTTDTQYF. The CDR3 bases are TGTGCCAGCAGCTTTCTCAAAGCGGGGGGGACCACAGATACGCAGTATTTT.

The chain employs TRBV7-9 and TRBJ1-1, with D possibly matching TRBD1 (6 bases). The CDR3 runs 14 residues. Trimming left V 2 bases short and J 6 bases short, with 13 bases between. Germline V CDR1 and CDR2: SEHNR, FQNEAQ (reference sequence). CDR3 sequence: CASSLLGGTPEAFF. The DNA for the CDR3 is TGTGCCAGCAGCTTACTAGGGGGGACTCCTGAAGCTTTCTTT. The full variable domain, rest sourced from reference TRBV7-9 and TRBJ1-1, is DTGVSQNPRHKITKRGQNVTFRCDPISEHNRLYWYRQTLGQGPEFLTYFQNEAQLEKSRLLSDRFSAERPKGSFSTLEIQRTEQGDSAMYLCASSLLGGTPEAFFGQGTRLTVV.

This clonotype was seen only a few times. At one end, the junction sequence differs from germline, possibly due to a read error. The V gene is TRBV6-1, the J gene TRBJ2-1, with D possibly being TRBD1 (6 bases). The CDR3 runs to 16 residues. Germline values: CDR1 MNHNS, CDR2 SASEGT. CDR3 sequence (DNA): TGTGCCAGCAGCAGACAGGCAAAATACTCCCACAATGAGCAGTTCTTC. It specifies CASSRQAKYSHNEQFF.

The chain is built from TRBV4-1 and TRBJ1-6; D call uncertain. CDR1 and CDR2 (germline): MGHRA, YSYEKL. V lost 2 bases and J lost 7, with 12 bases in between. The CDR3 runs 15 residues. The CDR3 DNA follows: TGCGCCAGCAGCCAACGCGGACCCCAGAATTCACCCCTCCACTTT. Translating gives CASSQRGPQNSPLHF.

This clonotype turned up a few times. The chain combines TRBV28 with TRBJ2-5; D not resolved. V lost 5 bases and J 1 base, leaving 11 bases between the germline ends. Germline assignment: CDR1 MDHEN and CDR2 SYDVKM. This CDR3 has 14 amino acids. CDR3 coding DNA: TGTGCCAGCAGTCCCTGGGCCTCCCAAGAGACCCAGTACTTC. This codes for CASSPWASQETQYF.

The chain recombines TRBV20-1 with TRBJ1-2; 7 positions agree with TRBD1. This CDR3 has 14 amino acids. J gave up 6 bases and V 0 bases, and 7 bases lay outside the gene matches. Germline V gene sequence: CDR1 DFQATT, CDR2 SNEGSKA (reference sequence). The CDR3 DNA follows: TGCAGTGCTAGAGATAGGAGGGGGCGGGATGGCTACACCTTC. Protein: CSARDRRGRDGYTF.

The chain carries TRBV7-9 and TRBJ1-4, with 7 bases lining up with TRBD1. CDR1 SEHNR and CDR2 FQNEAQ come from the germline V gene (reference sequence). Unmatched junction bases numbered 3, after V lost 2 bases and J lost 6 bases. The CDR3 is 14 amino acids. In DNA form, the CDR3 reads TGTGCCAGCAGCTTAATGCAGGGGGATGAAAAACTGTTTTTT. Its translation: CASSLMQGDEKLFF.

The CDR3 here is CATSRGGRVPIRGTDTQYF. In DNA, the CDR3 is TGTGCCACCAGCAGAGGTGGCAGGGTACCGATAAGGGGAACAGATACGCAGTATTTT. The V and J genes are TRBV15 and TRBJ2-3, with TRBD1 as a possible D gene (5 bases). The V end lost 1 base, the J end lost 3 bases, and 23 bases lay between the germline ends. In germline, CDR1 is LNHNV, CDR2 YYDKDF (reference sequence). The CDR3 runs to 19 residues.

The chain is built from TRBV12-3 or TRBV12-4 and TRBJ2-7, with a possible D match to TRBD2 (5 bases). CDR3 length: 12 amino acids. V was shortened by 5 bases and J by 8 bases, with 13 bases between the two germline ends. This CDR3 is CASSRTEIKQYF. CDR3 nucleotide sequence: TGTGCCAGCAGTAGGACTGAGATCAAGCAGTACTTC.

This clonotype was observed at least ten times. The rearrangement uses TRBV7-8 and TRBJ2-1; no definite D call. The CDR3 is 14 amino acids. Trimming took off 2 bases at V and 10 bases at J, with 15 bases between the two ends. Germline lookup yields CDR1 SGHVS and CDR2 FQNEAQ. CDR3 DNA sequence: TGTGCCAGCAGCTTAACCCCAGTGACAAAAGAGCAGTTCTTC. It codes for CASSLTPVTKEQFF.

This clonotype was counted only a few times. V usage is TRBV19 and J usage is TRBJ1-4; perhaps TRBD1 as D (5 bases). Deletions cut 3 bases from V and 4 bases from J, with 12 bases between. From germline, CDR1 is LNHDA and CDR2 SQIVND (reference sequence). The CDR3 is made up of 15 amino acids. The DNA of the CDR3 is TGTGCCAGTAGTATCGGGACTGCTGGTAATGAAAAACTGTTTTTT. It specifies CASSIGTAGNEKLFF.

The rearrangement joins TRBV20-1 to TRBJ2-7, with TRBD2 matching over 8 bases. CDR1 and CDR2 from the germline V gene are DFQATT and SNEGSKA (reference sequence). The V segment lost 3 bases and the J segment 6 bases; nucleotides outside the gene matches: 7. The CDR3 loop spans 13 amino acids. The CDR3 loop is CSARQSGGLEQYF. The CDR3 DNA reads TGCAGTGCTAGGCAGTCGGGAGGGCTCGAGCAGTACTTC.

The CDR3 reads CASSQDRGGELFF. CDR3 DNA: TGCGCCAGCAGCCAAGATAGGGGCGGGGAGCTGTTTTTT. The rearrangement links TRBV4-3 to TRBJ2-2, with TRBD1 as a possible D gene (5 bases). Between the trimmed V and J ends, which lost 0 bases and 7 bases, there was a span of 6 bases. CDR1 is LGHNA, CDR2 YSLEER, per germline. The CDR3 totals 13 residues.

The chain couples TRBV7-2 to TRBJ1-2; the match to TRBD1 covers 10 bases. Germline V gene sequence: CDR1 SGHTA, CDR2 FQGNSA. There are 15 residues in the CDR3. With V trimmed by 1 base and J by 4 bases, 3 bases remained unmatched. CDR3 nucleotide sequence: TGTGCCAGCAGCTTAGAGACAGGGGGCCTCTATGGCTACACCTTC. Translation: CASSLETGGLYGYTF.

In its sample, this clonotype was seen a few times. The chain recombines TRBV12-3 or TRBV12-4 with TRBJ2-3; 11 bases align to TRBD2. The CDR3 loop spans 19 amino acids. The V gene end was trimmed by 4 bases and the J gene end by 0 bases; junction bases not matched to a gene: 12. The CDR3 is CASSSLGLAGGSSTDTQYF. The CDR3 region has the DNA TGTGCCAGCAGTTCCCTGGGGCTAGCGGGAGGATCCAGCACAGATACGCAGTATTTT.